Below are 21 T cell receptor beta chains sequenced from a single sample in a study of OX40 agonist ivuxolimab in advanced cancers. Clones were sequenced by immunoSEQ multiplex PCR, and TCRdb holds only the in-frame ones, with some missing. This sample has about 62,000 clones, with 75% to 95% found just once. The sequencing here drew on CD4+ or CD8+ T cells sorted from blood, taken in a trial of the OX40 agonist ivuxolimab. The receptors derive from an adult with an advanced solid tumor such as melanoma, head and neck, liver or kidney cancer.

The gene calls are TRBV5-5 and TRBJ2-7, with 10 nucleotides matching TRBD2. Germline V CDR1 and CDR2: SGHKS, YYEKEE (reference sequence). The CDR3 totals 16 residues. Losses at the gene ends were 0 bases for V and 3 bases for J; bases not matched to a gene: 6. The CDR3 sequence is CASSLGLAGVGYEQYF. As DNA, the CDR3 is TGTGCCAGCAGCTTGGGTCTAGCGGGAGTTGGCTACGAGCAGTACTTC. Full variable domain (rest looked up from reference TRBV5-5 and TRBJ2-7): DAGVTQSPTHLIKTRGQQVTLRCSPISGHKSVSWYQQVLGQGPQFIFQYYEKEERGRGNFPDRFSARQFPNYSSELNVNALLLGDSALYLCASSLGLAGVGYEQYFGPGTRLTVT.

This chain connects TRBV5-1 to TRBJ2-1; no definite D call. CDR3 size: 13 residues. CDR1 and CDR2 from the germline V gene are SGHRS and YFSETQ. Trimming took 3 bases from V and 5 from J, leaving 9 bases between them. CDR3 sequence: CASSSPLNNEQFF. In DNA form, the CDR3 reads TGCGCCAGCAGCTCACCCTTAAACAATGAGCAGTTCTTC.

The rearrangement links TRBV7-8 to TRBJ1-5; 7 nucleotides agree with TRBD1. CDR3 length equals 15 residues. Germline V gene data show CDR1 as SGHVS and CDR2 as FQNEAQ. V lost 5 bases to trimming and J lost 3 bases; unmatched junction nucleotides: 7. CDR3 nucleotide sequence: TGTGCCAGCAGCCACTCCAGGGGGATCAATCAGCCCCAGCATTTT. It is translated as CASSHSRGINQPQHF.

The chain couples TRBV5-1 to TRBJ2-7; no clear D gene. The CDR3 runs 15 residues. Germline values: CDR1 SGHRS, CDR2 YFSETQ. V gave up 0 bases and J gave up 3 bases, with 13 bases separating them. CDR3 amino acids: CASSLAVSSVYEQYF. The CDR3 DNA sequence: TGCGCCAGCAGCTTGGCCGTCAGTTCAGTCTACGAGCAGTACTTC.

J is TRBJ2-6 and V is TRBV28, with D perhaps given as TRBD1 or TRBD2 (6 bases each). The CDR3 has 15 amino acids. The V gene's germline CDR1 is MDHEN and CDR2 SYDVKM. V was trimmed by 11 bases and J by 4 bases, leaving 18 bases between them. The CDR3 DNA follows: TGTGCCTCTCAGGAGGGGGTCTCCGGGGCCAACGTCCTGACTTTC. It encodes CASQEGVSGANVLTF.

The chain employs TRBV4-1 and TRBJ2-1; 10 bases are shared with TRBD2. The CDR3 extends over 15 amino acids. With V trimmed by 5 bases and J by 8 bases, 9 bases remained unmatched. Germline V gives CDR1 MGHRA, CDR2 YSYEKL. CDR3 coding DNA: TGCGCCAGCAGCAGCTCTAGCGGGAGTGTCGATGAGCAGTTCTTC. This gives the protein CASSSSSGSVDEQFF.

In regard to this clone: This sample also contains other DNA sequences that code for the same CDR3. J is TRBJ2-7 and V is TRBV28; D is possibly TRBD1 or TRBD2 (5 bases each). Trimming cost V 6 bases and J 10 bases, with 13 bases left between them. Germline CDR1 is MDHEN and CDR2 is SYDVKM. The CDR3 has 11 residues. The CDR3: CASSPGTEQYF. The CDR3 DNA reads TGTGCCAGCAGCCCCGGGACGGAACAGTACTTC.

This clone was counted once. The rearrangement joins TRBV27 to TRBJ1-5, with a possible D match to TRBD1 (5 bases). V was cut by 7 bases and J by 1 base, with 20 bases left in between. The CDR3 has 17 amino acids. Germline lookup yields CDR1 MNHEY and CDR2 SMNVEV (reference sequence). The CDR3 sequence is CASKKKGLNQSNQPQHF. The CDR3 DNA follows: TGTGCCAGCAAGAAGAAGGGGTTAAATCAAAGCAATCAGCCCCAGCATTTT.

The chain recombines TRBV4-3 with TRBJ2-6; 7 positions agree with TRBD2. This CDR3 region has 17 residues. CDR1 is LGHNA, CDR2 YSLEER, per germline. V trimming: 1 base; J trimming: 4 bases; junction bases outside the gene matches: 7. The chain's CDR3 is CASSQGLAEEGANVLTF. CDR3 DNA sequence: TGCGCCAGCAGCCAAGGACTAGCCGAGGAAGGGGCCAACGTCCTGACTTTC.

The chain is built from TRBV10-2 and TRBJ2-3; tentatively, D is TRBD1 (6 bases). This CDR3 has 14 residues. Germline V lookup: CDR1 WSHSY, CDR2 SAAADI. Between the trimmed V and J ends, which lost 3 bases and 2 bases, there was a span of 9 bases. The CDR3 is CASSDGTITDTQYF. DNA of the CDR3: TGCGCCAGCAGTGATGGGACAATCACAGATACGCAGTATTTT.

The chain couples TRBV29-1 to TRBJ2-1, with TRBD2 identical over 8 bases. Per germline, CDR1 SQVTM and CDR2 ANQGSEA. CDR3 size: 14 residues. The trim removed 4 bases at V and 5 bases at J, leaving 7 bases unmatched. CDR3: CSVVGLVMDNEQFF. CDR3 coding DNA: TGCAGCGTTGTGGGACTAGTTATGGACAATGAGCAGTTCTTC.

This sequence joins TRBV5-5 and TRBJ2-1; the match to TRBD2 covers 7 bases. Unmatched junction bases numbered 9, after V lost 6 bases and J lost 3 bases. The CDR3 contains 15 residues. CDR1 and CDR2 (germline): SGHKS, YYEKEE (reference sequence). The CDR3 sequence is CASMEAGPNYNEQFF. The CDR3 DNA reads TGTGCCAGCATGGAAGCGGGACCTAACTACAATGAGCAGTTCTTC.

V is TRBV7-2 and J is TRBJ2-4; 8 bases are shared with TRBD1. This CDR3 is 17 amino acids long. J lost 9 bases, V lost 5 bases, and 18 bases had no gene match. The germline V gene has CDR1 SGHTA and CDR2 FQGNSA. CDR3 in amino acids: CASSLLSDRQGKSIQYF. The CDR3 nucleotides read TGTGCCAGCAGCCTCCTTTCAGACCGACAGGGGAAGAGCATTCAGTACTTC.

The chain links TRBV4-1 to TRBJ2-7, with unresolved D. This CDR3 spans 14 amino acids. CDR1 and CDR2 (germline): MGHRA, YSYEKL. V was pared by 0 bases and J by 3 bases, with 9 bases between. CDR3 protein: CASSQDSTGYEQYF. CDR3 sequence (DNA): TGCGCCAGCAGCCAAGATTCGACCGGCTACGAGCAGTACTTC.

About this clone: This specimen includes other DNA sequences encoding the same CDR3. The V call is TRBV27, the J call TRBJ2-7; 9 bases line up with TRBD1. Germline CDR1 and CDR2: MNHEY and SMNVEV (reference sequence). V shed 2 bases, J shed 3 bases, and the junction held 5 bases outside the gene matches. This CDR3 comprises 15 residues. The CDR3 DNA sequence: TGTGCCAGCAGTTTAACTACAGGGGGCTTCTACGAGCAGTACTTC. It yields the protein CASSLTTGGFYEQYF.

This rearrangement joins TRBV9 to TRBJ1-1; D is unresolved. The CDR3 contains 13 residues. Trimming shortened V by 5 bases and J by 4 bases, and 12 bases separated the two germline ends. Germline assignment: CDR1 SGDLS and CDR2 YYNGEE. CDR3 residues: CASSGWYGTEAFF. In DNA form, the CDR3 reads TGTGCCAGCAGTGGGTGGTACGGCACTGAAGCTTTCTTT.

The chain uses TRBV6-6 and TRBJ1-6; D gene uncertain. This CDR3 spans 14 amino acids. V was shortened by 6 bases and J by 8 bases, with 14 bases between the two germline ends. Germline V lookup: CDR1 MNHNY, CDR2 SVGAGI (reference sequence). Here the CDR3 DNA reads TGTGCCAGCAGGGCGGTAGATTTCTATTCACCCCTCCACTTT. Encoded protein: CASRAVDFYSPLHF.

V and J are TRBV6-5 and TRBJ2-7, with D possibly TRBD2 on 6 matching bases. Germline loops: CDR1 MNHEY, CDR2 SVGAGI. The germline V and J ends were trimmed by 7 bases and 3 bases, with 16 bases remaining between them. This CDR3 region has 14 residues. The chain's CDR3 is CASTNTGVGYEQYF. Written as DNA, the CDR3 is TGTGCCAGCACCAACACGGGGGTCGGCTACGAGCAGTACTTC.

This chain links TRBV29-1 with TRBJ2-6, with D possibly matching TRBD1 (6 bases). V gave up 7 bases and J gave up 0 bases, with 13 bases separating them. The CDR3 is 15 amino acids. Germline V gene data show CDR1 as SQVTM and CDR2 as ANQGSEA. This CDR3 is CSEDRPYSGANVLTF. CDR3 nucleotide sequence: TGCAGCGAGGACAGACCCTACTCTGGGGCCAACGTCCTGACTTTC.

The chain links TRBV7-9 to TRBJ2-5; D not certain. The CDR3 contains 13 residues. V lost 4 bases to trimming and J lost 5 bases, with 11 bases between them. The V gene's germline CDR1 is SEHNR and CDR2 FQNEAQ (reference sequence). The CDR3 sequence is CASSSTYPETQYF. The CDR3 nucleotides are TGTGCCAGCAGCTCAACGTATCCGGAGACCCAGTACTTC.

The chain joins TRBV4-3 to TRBJ2-7, with 11 bases fitting TRBD1. The CDR3 is made up of 16 amino acids. Germline CDR1 is LGHNA and CDR2 is YSLEER. Trimming at V came to 0 bases and at J to 2 bases, leaving 3 bases not matched to a gene. The chain's CDR3 is CASSQDRTGGTYEQYF. The DNA for the CDR3 is TGCGCCAGCAGCCAAGACCGGACAGGGGGCACCTACGAGCAGTACTTC.